A single T cell receptor (beta chain) is shown here with its context. The target antigen is unknown. Those who donated, Caucasian adults without exception, all lived in Nashville, Tennessee. The CD8 memory sample joined CD45RO+ cells and CCR7-negative CD45RA+ cells. These data originate in a study of shared clonotypes between healthy human individuals. V lost 2 bases and J lost 3, with 14 bases in between. CDR3 length: 15 amino acids. Germline loops: CDR1 MNHEY, CDR2 SVGAGI. Study findings and constraints: It was the few donors that limited the genetic and exposure-history diversity represented.

This table comes from immunoSEQ multiplex PCR, and its TCRdb copy is limited to in-frame clones, with some not included. The table lists approximately 320,000 clones, around 87% of them singletons, with around 16% in the top ten. Sequenced material: memory CD8+ T cells sorted from blood. Indicated subset: CD45RO+ cells pooled with CCR7-negative TemRA cells. This receptor was taken from a man aged 18 to 30 in good health. The chain is built from TRBV6-5 and TRBJ2-7, with no clear D. The CDR3 DNA reads TGTGCCAGCAGTTACGCGACCGGACGGATCTACGAGCAGTACTTC. Translation: CASSYATGRIYEQYF.